This record looks at one T cell receptor beta chain sequence and its context. Its target is unknown. The sample is drawn from a study of cytomegalovirus exposure and HLA in healthy donors. Across the study: Of several hundred genotyped donors, roughly 81% grouped in the Caucasian-associated ancestry cluster. Notes on the study in general: The availability of immune exposure information extended only to CMV serostatus. It was 150 to 200 TCR beta chains that were listed as cytomegalovirus-associated.

Germline CDR1 and CDR2: MNHEY and SVGAGI. The CDR3 is 15 amino acids. Germline trimming cut 1 base from V and 3 bases from J; bases unmatched to any gene: 6. The PCR contained 60 Vbeta and 13 Jbeta primers. Only in-frame clones appear in the TCRdb table, and some are missing; sequencing was by immunoSEQ multiplex PCR. Of 150,000 to 200,000 clones detected, roughly 84% appear once; the ten largest clones hold about 0.21%. The receptor's source is a girl less than two years old in good health and CMV-seronegative. The sequenced sample was PBMCs. V is TRBV6-5 and J is TRBJ2-7, with TRBD2 matching 7 bases. The CDR3 is CASSYWGGSGYEQYF. CDR3 coding DNA: TGTGCCAGCAGTTACTGGGGGGGATCGGGCTACGAGCAGTACTTC.